This TCR beta chain originates from a study of blood T cell repertoires in COVID-19. Clones were read by immunoSEQ multiplex PCR, and TCRdb kept only the in-frame ones, dropping some. This repertoire shows 250,000 to 400,000 clones, approximately 88% found once; its top ten account for 1.5% to 2%. V lost 0 bases and J lost 4, with 5 bases in between. The germline CDR1 and CDR2 sequences are ENHRY and SYGVKD. This CDR3 is built from 13 residues. The V gene is TRBV10-3, the J gene TRBJ2-3; no clear D. The source is a young woman with COVID-19, enrolled during active disease. The specimen sequenced was peripheral blood. The CDR3 sequence is CAISESRSDTQYF. As DNA, the CDR3 is TGTGCCATCAGTGAGTCCCGGTCAGATACGCAGTATTTT.